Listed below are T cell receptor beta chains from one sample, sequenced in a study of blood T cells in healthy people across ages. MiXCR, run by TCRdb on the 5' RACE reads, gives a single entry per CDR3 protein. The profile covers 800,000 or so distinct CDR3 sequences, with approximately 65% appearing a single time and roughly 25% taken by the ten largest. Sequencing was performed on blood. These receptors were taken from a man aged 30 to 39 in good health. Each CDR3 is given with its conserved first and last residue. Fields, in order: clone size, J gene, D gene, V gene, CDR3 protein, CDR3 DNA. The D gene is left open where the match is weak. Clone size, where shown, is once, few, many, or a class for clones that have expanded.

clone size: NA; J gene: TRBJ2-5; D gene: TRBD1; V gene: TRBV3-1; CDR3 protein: CASSLTGTGGQETQYF; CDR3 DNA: TGTGCCAGCAGCCTAACTGGGACAGGGGGCCAAGAGACCCAGTACTTC
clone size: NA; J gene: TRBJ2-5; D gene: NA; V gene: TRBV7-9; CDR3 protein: CASSSEGTQYF; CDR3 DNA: TGTGCCAGCAGCTCCGAGGGGACCCAGTACTTC
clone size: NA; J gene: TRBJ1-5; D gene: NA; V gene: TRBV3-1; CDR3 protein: CASSQGWRAGGDNQPQHF; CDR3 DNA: TGTGCCAGCAGCCAAGGTTGGAGGGCGGGGGGTGACAATCAGCCCCAGCATTTT
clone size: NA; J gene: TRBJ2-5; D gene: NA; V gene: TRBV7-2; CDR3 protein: CASSITGAETQYF; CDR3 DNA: TGTGCCAGCAGCATTACGGGCGCTGAGACCCAGTACTTC
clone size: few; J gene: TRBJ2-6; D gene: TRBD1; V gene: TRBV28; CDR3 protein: CASTPDRGPSGANVLTF; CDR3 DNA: TGTGCCAGCACCCCGGACAGGGGGCCCTCTGGGGCCAACGTCCTGACTTTC
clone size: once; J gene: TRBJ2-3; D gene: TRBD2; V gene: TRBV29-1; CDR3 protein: CSVDGELGGGSDTQYF; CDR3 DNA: TGCAGTGTGGATGGCGAGCTCGGGGGGGGCTCAGATACGCAGTATTTT
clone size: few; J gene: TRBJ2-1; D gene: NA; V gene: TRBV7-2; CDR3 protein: CASSLVVGSSYNEQFF; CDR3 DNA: TGTGCCAGCAGCTTAGTGGTTGGGAGCTCCTACAATGAGCAGTTCTTC
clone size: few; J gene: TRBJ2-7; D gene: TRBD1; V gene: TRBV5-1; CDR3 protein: CASSDPTGGSNEQYF; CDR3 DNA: TGCGCCAGCAGCGATCCTACAGGGGGTAGCAACGAGCAGTACTTC
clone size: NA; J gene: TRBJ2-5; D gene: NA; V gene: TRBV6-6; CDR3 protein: CASSLPSQQETQYF; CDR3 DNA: TGTGCCAGCAGCCTACCTAGTCAGCAAGAGACCCAGTACTTC
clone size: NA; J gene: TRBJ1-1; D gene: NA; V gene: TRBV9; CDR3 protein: CASSRRSGNLNTEAFF; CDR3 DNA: TGTGCCAGCAGCCGGAGGTCCGGGAATCTGAACACTGAAGCTTTCTTT
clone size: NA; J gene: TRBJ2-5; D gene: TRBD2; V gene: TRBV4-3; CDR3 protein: CASSPNMASGGTQETQYF; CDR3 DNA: TGCGCCAGCAGCCCAAACATGGCTAGCGGGGGGACACAAGAGACCCAGTACTTC
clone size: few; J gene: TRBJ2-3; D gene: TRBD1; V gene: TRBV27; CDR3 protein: CASSWAGGTDTQYF; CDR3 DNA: TGTGCCAGCAGTTGGGCAGGGGGAACAGATACGCAGTATTTT
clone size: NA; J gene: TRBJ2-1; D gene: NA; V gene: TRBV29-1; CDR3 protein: CSVGANGELFF; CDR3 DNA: TGCAGCGTGGGGGCGAACGGGGAGCTGTTCTTC
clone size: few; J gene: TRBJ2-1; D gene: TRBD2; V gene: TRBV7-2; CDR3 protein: CASSSSGGPYNEQFF; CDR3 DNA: TGCGCCAGCAGCTCTAGCGGGGGACCCTACAATGAGCAGTTCTTC
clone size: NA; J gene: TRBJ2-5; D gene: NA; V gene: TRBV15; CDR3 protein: CATSDGDRTNQETQYF; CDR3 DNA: TGTGCCACCAGCGATGGCGACAGGACTAACCAAGAGACCCAGTACTTC
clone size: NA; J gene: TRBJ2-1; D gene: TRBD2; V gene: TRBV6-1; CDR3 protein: CASSEEAGLPNEQFF; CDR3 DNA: TGTGCCAGCAGTGAGGAAGCGGGGCTACCCAATGAGCAGTTCTTC
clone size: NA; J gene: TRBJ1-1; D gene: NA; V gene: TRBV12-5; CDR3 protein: CASARDGSNTEAFF; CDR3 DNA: TGTGCTAGTGCCCGGGACGGATCGAACACTGAAGCTTTCTTT
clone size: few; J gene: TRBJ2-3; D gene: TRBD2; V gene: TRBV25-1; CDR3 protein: CASSTSGGAGDTQYF; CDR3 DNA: TGTGCCAGCAGTACTAGCGGGGGGGCAGGAGATACGCAGTATTTT
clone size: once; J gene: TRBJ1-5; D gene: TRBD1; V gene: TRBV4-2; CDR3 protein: CASSQYRQGASNQPQHF; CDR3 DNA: TGTGCCAGCAGCCAATATAGACAGGGGGCTAGCAATCAGCCCCAGCATTTT
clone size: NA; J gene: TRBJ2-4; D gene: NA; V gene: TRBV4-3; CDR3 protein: CASSQERGGVAKNIQYF; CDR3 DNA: TGCGCCAGCAGCCAAGAGCGTGGAGGGGTAGCCAAAAACATTCAGTACTTC
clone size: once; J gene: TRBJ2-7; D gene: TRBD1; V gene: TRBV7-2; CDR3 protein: CASSTPTGAYEQYF; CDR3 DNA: TGTGCCAGCAGCACCCCGACAGGGGCCTACGAGCAGTACTTC
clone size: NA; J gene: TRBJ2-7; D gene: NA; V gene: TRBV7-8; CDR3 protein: CTSSVRDYEQYF; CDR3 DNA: TGTACCAGCAGCGTCCGGGACTACGAGCAGTACTTC
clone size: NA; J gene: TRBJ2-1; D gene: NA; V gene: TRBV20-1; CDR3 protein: CSASVTGSYNEQFF; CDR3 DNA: TGCAGTGCTAGTGTTACAGGCTCCTACAATGAGCAGTTCTTC
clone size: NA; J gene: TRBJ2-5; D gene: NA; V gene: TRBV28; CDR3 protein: CASSLDSIQETQYF; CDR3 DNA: TGTGCCAGCAGTTTAGACAGCATCCAAGAGACCCAGTACTTC
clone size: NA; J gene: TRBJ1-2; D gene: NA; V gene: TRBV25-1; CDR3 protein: CASRTDDGYTF; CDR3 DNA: TGTGCCAGCAGGACTGATGATGGCTACACCTTC
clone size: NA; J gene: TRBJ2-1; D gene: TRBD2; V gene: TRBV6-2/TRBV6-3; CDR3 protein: CASSSISGGYYNEQFF; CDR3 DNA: TGTGCCAGCAGTTCCATTAGCGGGGGTTACTACAATGAGCAGTTCTTC
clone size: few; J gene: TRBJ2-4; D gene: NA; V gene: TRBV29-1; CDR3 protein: CSPLVENIQYF; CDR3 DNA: TGCAGCCCACTGGTTGAGAACATTCAGTACTTC